These 8 T cell receptor beta chains originate from one sample sequenced in a study of shared clonotypes between healthy human individuals. Method: immunoSEQ multiplex PCR; TCRdb's copy keeps in-frame clones and lacks some. The sample shows about 2.3 million clones, approximately 95% of them seen only once. Sample: naive CD4+ T cells from PBMCs. Subset here: CD45RA+ positively selected. These receptors all come from a man younger than 35 in good health. Some clones in this sample may be carry-over from other donors' samples.

The chain has TRBV9 and TRBJ2-7; TRBD2 might be the D (5 bases). Trimming took off 0 bases at V and 3 bases at J, with 13 bases between the two ends. This CDR3 has 15 amino acids. Germline lookup yields CDR1 SGDLS and CDR2 YYNGEE. CDR3 protein: CASSVGSGMNYEQYF. The CDR3, as DNA: TGTGCCAGCAGCGTAGGGTCGGGAATGAACTACGAGCAGTACTTC.

The rearrangement joins TRBV5-5 to TRBJ2-1; D is perhaps TRBD1 (6 bases). V was trimmed by 4 bases and J by 1 base, leaving 15 bases between them. CDR3 length: 16 residues. Germline CDR1 and CDR2: SGHKS and YYEKEE (reference sequence). CDR3 nucleotide sequence: TGTGCCAGCAGCGTTGGGAGACAGGCGTCCTACAATGAGCAGTTCTTC. This sequence encodes CASSVGRQASYNEQFF. Together with reference TRBV5-5 and TRBJ2-1, the CDR3 gives the full variable domain: DAGVTQSPTHLIKTRGQQVTLRCSPISGHKSVSWYQQVLGQGPQFIFQYYEKEERGRGNFPDRFSARQFPNYSSELNVNALLLGDSALYLCASSVGRQASYNEQFFGPGTRLTVL.

The chain links TRBV28 to TRBJ2-6; D unresolved. The V end lost 8 bases, the J end lost 3 bases, and 17 bases lay between the germline ends. CDR1 is MDHEN and CDR2 is SYDVKM in the germline V gene. The CDR3 totals 16 residues. The CDR3 loop reads CASHRGGIYGANVLTF. CDR3 nucleotides: TGTGCCAGCCACCGTGGTGGGATCTATGGGGCCAACGTCCTGACTTTC.

This clone was detected only once. The CDR3 DNA sequence: TGTGCCTGGAGTCCGATGGGACTAGCGGGAGGGTACGAGCAGTACTTC. Residues: CAWSPMGLAGGYEQYF. The chain links TRBV30 to TRBJ2-7; 16 bases align to TRBD2. The CDR3 runs 16 residues. The V gene's germline CDR1 is GTSNPN and CDR2 SVGIG (reference sequence). With 2 bases clipped from V and 4 bases from J, the junction kept 5 bases outside the gene matches.

The chain recombines TRBV5-1 with TRBJ2-3, with D perhaps TRBD2 (6 bases). The CDR3 is 15 residues long. Per the germline V gene, CDR1 is SGHRS and CDR2 is YFSETQ. V lost 4 bases to trimming and J lost 1 base, with 13 bases between them. The CDR3 DNA reads as TGCGCCAGCAGCCCCGTAGGAGGGGGCACAGATACGCAGTATTTT. Amino acids: CASSPVGGGTDTQYF.

The V gene is TRBV14, the J gene TRBJ1-5, with D uncertain. CDR1 SGHDN and CDR2 FVKESK come from the germline V gene. Deletions cut 1 base from V and 2 bases from J, with 12 bases between. The CDR3 runs 16 residues. The CDR3 nucleotides are TGTGCCAGCAGCCAAGGAGCCCTCGGGGGCAATCAGCCCCAGCATTTT. Its translation is CASSQGALGGNQPQHF.

The V and J genes are TRBV5-4 and TRBJ2-3, with D unresolved. CDR3 length equals 13 residues. V was cut by 0 bases and J by 4 bases, with 6 bases left in between. Germline CDR1 reads SGHNT; CDR2 reads YYREEE (reference sequence). The CDR3 protein is CASSLDLSDTQYF. The CDR3 region has the DNA TGTGCCAGCAGCTTGGATCTGTCAGATACGCAGTATTTT. Supplemented by reference TRBV5-4 and TRBJ2-3, the full variable domain reads ETGVTQSPTHLIKTRGQQVTLRCSSQSGHNTVSWYQQALGQGPQFIFQYYREEENGRGNFPPRFSGLQFPNYSSELNVNALELDDSALYLCASSLDLSDTQYFGPGTRLTVL.

The rearrangement links TRBV7-3 to TRBJ2-1; D may be TRBD2 (5 bases). This CDR3 region has 14 residues. Germline V gene sequence: CDR1 SGHTA, CDR2 FQGTGA. Trimming took off 2 bases at V and 9 bases at J, with 14 bases between the two ends. The CDR3 spells CASSLLGEAREQFF. The DNA of the CDR3 is TGTGCCAGCAGCTTATTGGGAGAGGCGCGTGAGCAGTTCTTC.